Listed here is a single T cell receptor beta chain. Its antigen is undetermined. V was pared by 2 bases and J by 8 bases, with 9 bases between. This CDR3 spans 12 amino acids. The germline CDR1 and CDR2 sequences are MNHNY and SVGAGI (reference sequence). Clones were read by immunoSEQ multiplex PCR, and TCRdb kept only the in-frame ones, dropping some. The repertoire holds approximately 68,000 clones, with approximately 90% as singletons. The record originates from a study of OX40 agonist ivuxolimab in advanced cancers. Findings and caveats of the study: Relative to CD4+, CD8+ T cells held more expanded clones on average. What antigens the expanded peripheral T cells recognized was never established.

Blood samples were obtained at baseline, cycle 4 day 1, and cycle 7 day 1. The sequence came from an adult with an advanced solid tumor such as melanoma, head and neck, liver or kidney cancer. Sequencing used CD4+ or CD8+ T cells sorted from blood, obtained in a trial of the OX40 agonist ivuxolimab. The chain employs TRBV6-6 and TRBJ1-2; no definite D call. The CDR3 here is CASSYPSVGYTF. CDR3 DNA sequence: TGTGCCAGCAGTTACCCGAGTGTAGGCTACACCTTC.